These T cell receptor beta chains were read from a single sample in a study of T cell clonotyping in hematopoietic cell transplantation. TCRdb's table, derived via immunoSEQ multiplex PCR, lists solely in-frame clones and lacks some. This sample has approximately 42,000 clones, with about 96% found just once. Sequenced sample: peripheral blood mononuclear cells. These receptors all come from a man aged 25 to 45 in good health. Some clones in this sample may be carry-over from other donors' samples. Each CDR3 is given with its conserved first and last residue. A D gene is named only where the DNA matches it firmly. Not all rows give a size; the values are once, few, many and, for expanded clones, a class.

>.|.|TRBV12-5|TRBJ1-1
CASGKRVSTEAFF
TGTGCTAGTGGGAAACGGGTCTCCACTGAAGCTTTCTTT
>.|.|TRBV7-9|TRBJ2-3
CASSFLQLRDTQYF
TGTGCCAGCAGCTTCCTGCAACTCAGGGATACGCAGTATTTT
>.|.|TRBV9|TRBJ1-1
CASSVTAGAPEAFF
TGTGCCAGCAGCGTAACTGCGGGGGCACCTGAAGCTTTCTTT
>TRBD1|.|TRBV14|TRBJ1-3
CASSQDRGPGNTIYF
TGTGCCAGCAGCCAAGATAGGGGGCCAGGAAACACCATATATTTT
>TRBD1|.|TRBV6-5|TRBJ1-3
CASSYFQGVSNTIYF
TGTGCCAGCAGTTACTTTCAGGGGGTAAGTAACACCATATATTTT
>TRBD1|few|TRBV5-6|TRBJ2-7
CASSLGAGGSEQYF
TGTGCCAGCAGCTTGGGGGCAGGGGGTTCCGAGCAGTACTTC
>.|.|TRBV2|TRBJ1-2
CASSEEEATNYGYTF
TGTGCCAGCAGTGAAGAGGAGGCGACTAACTATGGCTACACCTTC
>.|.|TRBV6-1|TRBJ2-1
CASTFSAYYNEQFF
TGTGCCAGCACCTTTAGCGCGTACTACAATGAGCAGTTCTTC
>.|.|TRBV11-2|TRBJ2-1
CASSLWLADEQFF
TGTGCCAGCAGCTTATGGCTAGCCGATGAGCAGTTCTTC
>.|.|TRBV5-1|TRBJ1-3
CASSFTGTGNTIYF
TGCGCCAGCAGTTTTACAGGGACTGGAAACACCATATATTTT
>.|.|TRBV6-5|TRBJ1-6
CASSYTRNSPLHF
TGTGCCAGCAGTTACACAAGGAATTCACCCCTCCACTTT
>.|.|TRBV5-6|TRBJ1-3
CASSLAGGLISGNTIYF
TGTGCCAGCAGCTTGGCCGGGGGGCTGATCTCTGGAAACACCATATATTTT
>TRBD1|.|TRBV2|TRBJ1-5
CASSPRTGANQPQHF
TGTGCCAGCAGTCCCCGGACAGGGGCAAATCAGCCCCAGCATTTT
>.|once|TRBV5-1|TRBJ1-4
CASSLMGANEKLFF
TGCGCCAGCAGCTTAATGGGAGCTAATGAAAAACTGTTTTTT
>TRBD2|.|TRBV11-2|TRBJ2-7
CASRRLAETYEQYF
TGTGCCAGCAGAAGACTAGCGGAGACCTACGAGCAGTACTTC
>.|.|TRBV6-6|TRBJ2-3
CASSYSGDPDTQYF
TGTGCCAGCAGTTACTCAGGAGACCCAGATACGCAGTATTTT
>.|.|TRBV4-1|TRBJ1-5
CASSQWSNQPQHF
TGCGCCAGCAGCCAGTGGTCAAATCAGCCCCAGCATTTT
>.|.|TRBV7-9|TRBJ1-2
CASSLEGGLGYTF
TGTGCCAGCAGCTTAGAGGGGGGGCTTGGCTACACCTTC